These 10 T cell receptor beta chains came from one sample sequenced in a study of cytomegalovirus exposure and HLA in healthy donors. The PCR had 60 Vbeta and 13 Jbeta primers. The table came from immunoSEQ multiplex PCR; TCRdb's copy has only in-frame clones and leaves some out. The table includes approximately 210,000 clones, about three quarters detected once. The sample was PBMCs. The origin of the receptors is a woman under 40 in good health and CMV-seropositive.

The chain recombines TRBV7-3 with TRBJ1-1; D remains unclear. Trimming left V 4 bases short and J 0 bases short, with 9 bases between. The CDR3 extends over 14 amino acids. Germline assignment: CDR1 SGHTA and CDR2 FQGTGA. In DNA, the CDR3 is TGTGCCAGCAGCTCCCGGGTTTTGAACACTGAAGCTTTCTTT. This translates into CASSSRVLNTEAFF.

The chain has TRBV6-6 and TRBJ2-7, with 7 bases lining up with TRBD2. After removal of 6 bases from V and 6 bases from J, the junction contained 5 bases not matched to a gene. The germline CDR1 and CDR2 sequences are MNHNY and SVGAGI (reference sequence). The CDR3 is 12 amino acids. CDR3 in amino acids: CASRPSGAEQYF. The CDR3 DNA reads TGTGCCAGCAGACCCAGCGGGGCCGAGCAGTACTTC.

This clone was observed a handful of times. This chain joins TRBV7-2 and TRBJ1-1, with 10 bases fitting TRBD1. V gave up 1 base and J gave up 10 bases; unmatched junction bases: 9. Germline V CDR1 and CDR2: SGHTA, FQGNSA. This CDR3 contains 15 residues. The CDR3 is CASSLEGTGVGAAFF. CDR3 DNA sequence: TGTGCCAGCAGCTTAGAAGGGACAGGGGTAGGGGCAGCTTTCTTT.

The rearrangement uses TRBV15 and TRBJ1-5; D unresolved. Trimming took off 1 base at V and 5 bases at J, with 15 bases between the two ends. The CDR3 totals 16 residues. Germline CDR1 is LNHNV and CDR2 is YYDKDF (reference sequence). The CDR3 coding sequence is TGTGCCACCAGCAGAGCCGCTTCCAGGTTGCATCAGCCCCAGCATTTT. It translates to CATSRAASRLHQPQHF.

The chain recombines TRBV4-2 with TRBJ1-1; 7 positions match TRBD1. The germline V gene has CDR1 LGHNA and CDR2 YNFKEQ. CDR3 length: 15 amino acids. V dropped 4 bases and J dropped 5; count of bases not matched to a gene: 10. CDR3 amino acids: CASSPTWGQPTEAFF. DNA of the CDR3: TGTGCCAGCAGCCCAACTTGGGGACAGCCAACTGAAGCTTTCTTT.

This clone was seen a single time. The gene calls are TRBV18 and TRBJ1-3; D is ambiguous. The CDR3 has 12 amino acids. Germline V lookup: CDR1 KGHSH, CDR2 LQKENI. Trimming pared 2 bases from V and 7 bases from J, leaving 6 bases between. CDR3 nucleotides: TGTGCCAGCTCACCAAACTGGAACACCATATATTTT. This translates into CASSPNWNTIYF.

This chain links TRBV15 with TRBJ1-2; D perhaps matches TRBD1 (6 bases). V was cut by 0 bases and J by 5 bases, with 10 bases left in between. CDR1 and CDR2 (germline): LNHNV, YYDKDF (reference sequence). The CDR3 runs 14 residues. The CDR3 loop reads CATSRDRGVYGYTF. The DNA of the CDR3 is TGTGCCACCAGCAGAGACAGGGGTGTTTATGGCTACACCTTC.

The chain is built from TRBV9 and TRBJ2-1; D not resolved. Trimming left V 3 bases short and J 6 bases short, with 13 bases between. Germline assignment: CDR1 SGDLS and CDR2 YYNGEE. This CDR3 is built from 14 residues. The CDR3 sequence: CASSARLIFNEQFF. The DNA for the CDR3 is TGTGCCAGCAGCGCCCGACTCATTTTCAATGAGCAGTTCTTC.

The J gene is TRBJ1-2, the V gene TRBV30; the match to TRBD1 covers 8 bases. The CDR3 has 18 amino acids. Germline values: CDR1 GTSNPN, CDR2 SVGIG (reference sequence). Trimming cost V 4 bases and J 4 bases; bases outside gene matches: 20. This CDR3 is CAWNPPRQGALLSYGYTF. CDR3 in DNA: TGTGCCTGGAATCCACCCCGGCAGGGGGCCTTGCTTTCCTATGGCTACACCTTC. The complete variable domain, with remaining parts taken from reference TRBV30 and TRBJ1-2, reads SQTIHQWPATLVQPVGSPLSLECTVEGTSNPNLYWYRQAAGRGLQLLFYSVGIGQISSEVPQNLSASRPQDRQFILSSKKLLLSDSGFYLCAWNPPRQGALLSYGYTFGSGTRLTVV.

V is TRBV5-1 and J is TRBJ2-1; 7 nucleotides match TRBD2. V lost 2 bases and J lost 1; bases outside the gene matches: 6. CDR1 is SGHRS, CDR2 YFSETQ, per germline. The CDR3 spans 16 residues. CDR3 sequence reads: CASSFMAGASYNEQFF. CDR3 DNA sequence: TGCGCCAGCAGCTTCATGGCGGGAGCATCCTACAATGAGCAGTTCTTC. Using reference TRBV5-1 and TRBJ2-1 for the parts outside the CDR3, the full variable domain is KAGVTQTPRYLIKTRGQQVTLSCSPISGHRSVSWYQQTPGQGLQFLFEYFSETQRNKGNFPGRFSGRQFSNSRSEMNVSTLELGDSALYLCASSFMAGASYNEQFFGPGTRLTVL.